These T cell receptor beta chains were read from a single sample in a study of CD8 T cells in Susac syndrome. TCRdb passed the immunoSEQ multiplex PCR reads through MiXCR, listing each CDR3 protein once. The data contain 170,000 or so distinct CDR3 sequences, approximately 93% of them singletons. Sequenced material: CD4+ T cells from PBMCs. Receptors were obtained from a human donor with multiple sclerosis. Each CDR3 is given with its conserved first and last residue. D genes are given only for firm matches. The size of a clone is reported for some rows only, either as once, few or many, or as a class for expanded clones.

>.|TRBV6-1|TRBJ1-5|.
TGTGCCAGCTCGACGGGCAGTAATCAGCCCCAGCATTTT
CASSTGSNQPQHF
>.|TRBV6-5|TRBJ1-2|once
TGTGCCAGCAGTTACGGGCCGGGGGAATATGGCTACACCTTC
CASSYGPGEYGYTF
>TRBD2|TRBV15|TRBJ2-3|.
TGTGCCACCAGTCGCGGGGGGGGGCTCACAGATACGCAGTATTTT
CATSRGGGLTDTQYF
>.|TRBV5-4|TRBJ2-4|.
TGTGCCAGCAGCTTTCCTGGGAACATTCAGTACTTC
CASSFPGNIQYF
>.|TRBV3-1|TRBJ2-2|.
TGTGCCAGCAGCCCGGGGAGCCTGAACACCGGGGAGCTGTTTTTT
CASSPGSLNTGELFF
>.|TRBV2|TRBJ2-3|few
TGTGCCAGCAGTACCCGACCAGGGGCAGGTGGAGATACGCAGTATTTT
CASSTRPGAGGDTQYF
>.|TRBV19|TRBJ2-5|.
TGTGCCACCCGCGGGACGAACCAAGAGACCCAGTACTTC
CATRGTNQETQYF
>TRBD1|TRBV7-2|TRBJ1-4|.
TGTGCCAGCAGCAATGGACAGGCGACAACTAATGAAAAACTGTTTTTT
CASSNGQATTNEKLFF
>.|TRBV12-3/TRBV12-4|TRBJ2-7|.
TGTGCCAGCAGTTTATCTGCAGGCTCCTACGAGCAGTACTTC
CASSLSAGSYEQYF
>TRBD1|TRBV18|TRBJ2-1|.
TGTGCCAGCTCACCTAGACAGGGTCGGGGCAATGAGCAGTTCTTC
CASSPRQGRGNEQFF
>.|TRBV7-9|TRBJ2-6|.
TGTGCCAGCAGCTTAGATTGGGGGGCCAACGTCCTGACTTTC
CASSLDWGANVLTF
>.|TRBV18|TRBJ2-5|few
TGTGCCAGCTCACTAGCCTCGGAGACCCAGTACTTC
CASSLASETQYF
>.|TRBV20-1|TRBJ1-1|.
TGCAGTGCATACCTAGGGACACCGAACACTGAAGCTTTCTTT
CSAYLGTPNTEAFF
>.|TRBV7-6|TRBJ2-7|.
TGTGCCAGCAGCTTAGGCGGGACCAGGTTGGACGAGCAGTACTTC
CASSLGGTRLDEQYF
>.|TRBV2|TRBJ1-5|.
TGTGCCAGCAGCGAAAGAGGAGTCTTCCAGCATTTT
CASSERGVFQHF
>.|TRBV2|TRBJ1-6|.
TGTGCCAGCAGCGGCAGCTCCTATAATTCACCCCTCCACTTT
CASSGSSYNSPLHF
>.|TRBV20-1|TRBJ1-4|.
TGCAGTGCTAGAGACAGGGTTGGTGAAAAACTGTTTTTT
CSARDRVGEKLFF
>.|TRBV6-1|TRBJ1-5|.
TGTGCCAGCAGCCCACTTGGGATCAAGGATCAGCCCCAGCATTTT
CASSPLGIKDQPQHF
>.|TRBV30|TRBJ1-5|.
TGTGCCTGGAGTGTACATCAGCTCTCTGGGACGGGCAATCAGCCCCAGCATTTT
CAWSVHQLSGTGNQPQHF
>.|TRBV5-4|TRBJ2-5|.
TGTGCCAGCAGCTTGGACCAGGCGTTTCAAGAGACCCAGTACTTC
CASSLDQAFQETQYF
>.|TRBV28|TRBJ2-2|.
TGTGCCAGCAAAGTGAATACCGGGGATCTGTTTTTT
CASKVNTGDLFF
>TRBD2|TRBV7-2|TRBJ2-7|.
TGTGCCAGCAGGTTCCCGGGACTAGCGGGAGGCGAGCAGTACTTC
CASRFPGLAGGEQYF
>.|TRBV2|TRBJ1-2|.
TGTGCCAGCAGTGAGGGCCAGCCGCTAAGCTATGGCTACACCTTC
CASSEGQPLSYGYTF
>.|TRBV3-1|TRBJ1-5|once
TGTGCCAGCAGCTCCGCCTCGGGGGGCATTCAGCCCCAGCATTTT
CASSSASGGIQPQHF
>TRBD2|TRBV13|TRBJ2-1|few
TGTGCCAGCATAGCGGGAGGCATCAATGAGCAGTTCTTC
CASIAGGINEQFF
>.|TRBV6-6|TRBJ2-7|.
TGTGCCAGCCGCCTCCCTGCTATCTACGAGCAGTACTTC
CASRLPAIYEQYF
>TRBD1|TRBV6-2/TRBV6-3|TRBJ2-7|few
TGTGCCAGCAGTCGACAGGGTAACTACGAGCAGTACTTC
CASSRQGNYEQYF
>TRBD2|TRBV9|TRBJ2-7|.
TGTGCCAGCAGCCCCTCCCTGGCGGGGGGGACCTACGAGCAGTACTTC
CASSPSLAGGTYEQYF
>.|TRBV5-4|TRBJ1-2|.
TGTGCCAGCCAGCCGGGGGGGGCCTATGGCTACACCTTC
CASQPGGAYGYTF
>TRBD1|TRBV30|TRBJ2-6|.
TGTGCCTGGAGTGTGCAGGACAGGGGCTCTGGGGCCAACGTCCTGACTTTC
CAWSVQDRGSGANVLTF
>.|TRBV6-2/TRBV6-3|TRBJ1-2|.
TGTGCCAGCAGTTTCATATCGGATGGCTACACCTTC
CASSFISDGYTF
>TRBD1|TRBV20-1|TRBJ2-7|.
TGCAGTGCTCCCAGGACAGGGAGCCACGAGCAGTACTTC
CSAPRTGSHEQYF
>.|TRBV30|TRBJ2-6|.
TGTGCCTGGAGGTCTTCCTACAGGGACTATCTCAGTGGGGCCAACGTCCTGACTTTC
CAWRSSYRDYLSGANVLTF
>.|TRBV6-1|TRBJ2-7|once
TGTGCCAGCAGTCTGACTAGAGACTACGAGCAGTACTTC
CASSLTRDYEQYF
>.|TRBV20-1|TRBJ2-1|.
TGCAGTGCGCCCGACAGGGGAGGGTTGAACAATGAGCAGTTCTTC
CSAPDRGGLNNEQFF
>TRBD1|TRBV14|TRBJ1-4|.
TGTGCCAGCAGCCTTCCAAGCCGGGACAGGGAGGGCGAAAAACTGTTTTTT
CASSLPSRDREGEKLFF
>TRBD1|TRBV2|TRBJ1-2|.
TGTGCCAGCATGGACAGGGGCGGAGATGGCTACACCTTC
CASMDRGGDGYTF
>.|TRBV5-1|TRBJ1-1|.
TGCGCCAGCAGCTTGGATCTCTATACGGCTGAAGCTTTCTTT
CASSLDLYTAEAFF
>.|TRBV3-1|TRBJ2-7|.
TGTGCCAGCAGCCAATTCTCGGGGGCGAGTGAGCAGTACTTC
CASSQFSGASEQYF
>.|TRBV6-2/TRBV6-3|TRBJ2-7|.
TGTGCCAGCAGCAACCCTTATGTCGAGCAGTACTTC
CASSNPYVEQYF
>.|TRBV30|TRBJ1-2|few
TGTGCCTGGAGTGATCGGCCTACTAACTATGGCTACACCTTC
CAWSDRPTNYGYTF
>.|TRBV6-5|TRBJ1-1|once
TGTGCCAGCAGTTACTCAGGCCTCGGGACGGTGAACACTGAAGCTTTCTTT
CASSYSGLGTVNTEAFF
>TRBD2|TRBV20-1|TRBJ2-7|.
TGCAGTGCTAGGTCTAGCGGGTTTAGCTCCTACGAGCAGTACTTC
CSARSSGFSSYEQYF
>.|TRBV5-4|TRBJ2-1|.
TGTGCCAGCAGCTACCTAGCTAGACGGTCGGATGAGCAGTTCTTC
CASSYLARRSDEQFF
>.|TRBV11-2|TRBJ1-5|few
TGTGCCAGCAGCTTCCCCCTCAGCAATCAGCCCCAGCATTTT
CASSFPLSNQPQHF
>.|TRBV5-1|TRBJ2-5|.
TGCGCCAGCAGCTTGGACGGAGGAACCCAGTACTTC
CASSLDGGTQYF
>TRBD2|TRBV7-3|TRBJ2-7|.
TGTGCCAGCAGCCCGGGACTAGCGTCCGACGAGCAGTACTTC
CASSPGLASDEQYF
>.|TRBV3-1|TRBJ1-6|.
TGTGCCAGCAGCCCCCGGGGAGGGGATTCACCCCTCCACTTT
CASSPRGGDSPLHF
>TRBD1|TRBV7-9|TRBJ2-5|.
TGTGCCAGCAGCTTGACAGGGGACCCCCAAGAGACCCAGTACTTC
CASSLTGDPQETQYF
>TRBD2|TRBV12-3/TRBV12-4|TRBJ2-7|.
TGTGCCAGCAGTCACCCTAGCGGAGGCTCCTACGAGCAGTACTTC
CASSHPSGGSYEQYF
>.|TRBV28|TRBJ1-6|.
TGTGCCAGCAGTCAGGGAACCTATAATTCACCCCTCCACTTT
CASSQGTYNSPLHF
>.|TRBV12-3/TRBV12-4|TRBJ2-7|.
TGTGCCAGCACCGGCGGTAACTCCTACGAGCAGTACTTC
CASTGGNSYEQYF
>.|TRBV20-1|TRBJ2-7|.
TGCAGTGCTACCGACGGAAACTACGAGCAGTACTTC
CSATDGNYEQYF
>TRBD1|TRBV4-1|TRBJ1-5|once
TGCGCCAGCAGCCCCACCGGGACAGTGAGCAATCAGCCCCAGCATTTT
CASSPTGTVSNQPQHF
>.|TRBV5-1|TRBJ1-1|.
TGCGCCAGCAAGGCAGGAGTGAACACTGAAGCTTTCTTT
CASKAGVNTEAFF
>.|TRBV4-3|TRBJ2-5|.
TGCGCCAGCAGCCAAGCGGTCTCCTCGCAAGAGACCCAGTACTTC
CASSQAVSSQETQYF
>.|TRBV28|TRBJ2-1|.
TGTGCCACCCTCCCCAGTTTCGATGAGCAGTTCTTC
CATLPSFDEQFF
>.|TRBV30|TRBJ1-5|.
TGTGCCTGGAGTGTACGTCGAGGAAAGGGCAATCAGCCCCAGCATTTT
CAWSVRRGKGNQPQHF
>.|TRBV2|TRBJ2-5|.
TGTGCCAGCAGGACGAGCGAGACCCAGTACTTC
CASRTSETQYF
>.|TRBV20-1|TRBJ1-5|.
TGCAGTGCTAGGGGGACAAATAATCAGCCCCAGCATTTT
CSARGTNNQPQHF